These 14 T cell receptor beta chains were sequenced from one sample in a study of T cell repertoires in cytomegalovirus infection. TCRdb re-called the reads with MiXCR, one entry per CDR3 protein. The top ten clones hold 6.5% to 10% of a sample with under 800,000 distinct CDR3 sequences, 24% of them seen once. What was sequenced was CD8+ T cells from PBMCs. These receptors all stem from a human donor in good health (CMV status not recorded). Some clones in this sample may be carry-over from other donors' samples.

This clonotype was counted at least ten times. The gene calls are TRBV20-1 and TRBJ2-7; D remains ambiguous. Germline CDR1 is DFQATT and CDR2 is SNEGSKA (reference sequence). Trimming pared 6 bases from V and 0 bases from J, leaving 12 bases between. There are 13 residues in the CDR3. This chain's CDR3 is CSAHMENSYEQYF. The CDR3 nucleotides are TGCAGTGCCCACATGGAAAACTCCTACGAGCAGTACTTC.

The table lists this clonotype with many counts. V usage is TRBV27 and J usage is TRBJ2-3, with TRBD2 matching over 9 bases. The germline gives CDR1 MNHEY, CDR2 SMNVEV (reference sequence). V lost 2 bases, J lost 6 bases, and 3 bases stayed unmatched. CDR3 length equals 14 residues. This chain's CDR3 is CASSLTTSGDTQYF. The CDR3 nucleotides read TGTGCCAGCAGTTTAACCACTAGCGGGGATACGCAGTATTTT.

To note about this clonotype: The junction departs from germline at one end; a sequencing error may be responsible. The rearrangement uses TRBV28 and TRBJ1-5; tentative D call: TRBD1 (6 bases). Germline CDR1 and CDR2: MDHEN and SYDVKM. The CDR3 is made up of 13 amino acids. The CDR3 reads CVSSRDNNQPQHF. DNA for the CDR3: TGTGTCAGCAGCCGGGACAACAATCAGCCCCAGCATTTT.

About this clonotype itself: This may be a read error: a much more frequent sequence differs by one nucleotide. The CDR3 loop is CVSSSEDGDEQFF. For the CDR3, the DNA is TGTGTCAGCAGTTCAGAAGATGGGGATGAGCAGTTCTTC. The chain employs TRBV11-3 and TRBJ2-1; D uncertain. CDR1 and CDR2 from the germline V gene are SGHNT and YENEEA. This CDR3 contains 13 residues.

This clonotype was recorded a few times. The CDR3 nucleotides are TGCGCCAGCAGCCAAGAATATTGGGGGTATAACACCGGGGAGCTGTTTTTT. This gives the protein CASSQEYWGYNTGELFF. This chain uses TRBV4-3 with TRBJ2-2, with D perhaps assigned TRBD1 or TRBD2 (5 bases each). V dropped 0 bases and J dropped 2 bases, with 13 bases sitting between them. The CDR3 consists of 17 residues. Germline-derived CDR1 and CDR2 are LGHNA and YSLEER.

This clonotype has a count of ten or more. The chain employs TRBV12-3 or TRBV12-4 and TRBJ2-4; D gene uncertain. V was pared by 0 bases and J by 3 bases, with 9 bases between. This CDR3 has 15 amino acids. CDR3 nucleotides: TGTGCCAGCAGTTTAGCTCTCGGCTTCAAAAACATTCAGTACTTC. This translates into CASSLALGFKNIQYF.

The chain combines TRBV28 with TRBJ2-7, with 9 positions matching TRBD1. CDR3 length: 14 amino acids. With V trimmed by 9 bases and J by 1 base, 7 bases remained unmatched. Germline CDR1 MDHEN, CDR2 SYDVKM. The CDR3 sequence is CASRRDRVSYEQYV. The CDR3 bases are TGTGCCAGTCGCCGGGACAGGGTTTCCTACGAGCAGTACGTC.

The J gene is TRBJ1-5, the V gene TRBV27; 12 bases line up with TRBD1. Germline CDR1 MNHEY, CDR2 SMNVEV (reference sequence). The length of the CDR3 is 17 residues. J was trimmed by 1 base and V by 5 bases; bases with no gene match: 6. CDR3 coding DNA: TGTGCCAGCAGTCCAGAGGGACAGGGGGCCAGCAATCAGCCCCAGCATTTT. This encodes CASSPEGQGASNQPQHF.

A few counts support this clonotype. J is TRBJ2-1 and V is TRBV4-1; D remains ambiguous. Per the germline V gene, CDR1 is MGHRA and CDR2 is YSYEKL. The CDR3 runs 15 residues. V lost 1 base and J lost 3, with 10 bases in between. The CDR3 region is CASSQGRSYYNEQFF. The CDR3 region has the DNA TGCGCCAGCAGCCAAGGCAGGTCCTACTACAATGAGCAGTTCTTC.

The chain employs TRBV7-8 and TRBJ2-5; D may be TRBD2 (6 bases). The germline V and J ends were trimmed by 1 base and 6 bases, with 15 bases remaining between them. The CDR3 is made up of 15 amino acids. Germline CDR1 is SGHVS and CDR2 is FQNEAQ. CDR3 sequence: CASSLGGEQVKTQYF. For the CDR3, the DNA is TGTGCCAGCAGCTTAGGCGGGGAACAGGTGAAGACCCAGTACTTC.

The V and J genes are TRBV4-3 and TRBJ2-1; weak D call: TRBD2 (5 bases). The CDR3 has 16 residues. The V gene's germline CDR1 is LGHNA and CDR2 YSLEER. The V and J ends lost 1 base and 0 bases respectively, with 10 bases between them. CDR3 residues: CASSQGSGSSYNEQFF. For the CDR3, the DNA is TGCGCCAGCAGCCAAGGATCGGGGTCCTCCTACAATGAGCAGTTCTTC.

In its sample, this clonotype was seen many times. The chain joins TRBV7-2 to TRBJ1-6; D is unclear. The length of the CDR3 is 15 residues. Germline CDR1 reads SGHTA; CDR2 reads FQGNSA. Trimming removed 0 bases from V and 6 bases from J, with 9 bases in between. CDR3: CASSLAWTFNSPLHF. CDR3 bases: TGTGCCAGCAGCTTAGCGTGGACCTTTAATTCACCCCTCCACTTT.

Only a few counts were recorded for this clonotype. CDR3 in DNA: TGCAGTGCCCGGTCCAGGGGCTGGACTGAAGCTTTCTTT. Translation gives CSARSRGWTEAFF. J is TRBJ1-1 and V is TRBV20-1; possibly TRBD1 for D (6 bases). CDR1 is DFQATT, CDR2 SNEGSKA, per germline (reference sequence). The V gene lost 6 bases and the J gene lost 5 bases, with 16 bases spanning the gap. CDR3 length equals 13 residues.

The rearrangement links TRBV7-9 to TRBJ2-3, with D possibly TRBD1 on 6 matching bases. The germline CDR1 and CDR2 sequences are SEHNR and FQNEAQ (reference sequence). V was shortened by 3 bases and J by 3 bases, with 13 bases between the two germline ends. The length of the CDR3 is 15 residues. The CDR3 sequence is CASSLGQAGTDTQYF. The CDR3 nucleotides read TGTGCCAGCAGCTTGGGACAAGCCGGAACAGATACGCAGTATTTT. Together with reference TRBV7-9 and TRBJ2-3, the CDR3 gives the full variable domain: DTGVSQNPRHKITKRGQNVTFRCDPISEHNRLYWYRQTLGQGPEFLTYFQNEAQLEKSRLLSDRFSAERPKGSFSTLEIQRTEQGDSAMYLCASSLGQAGTDTQYFGPGTRLTVL.